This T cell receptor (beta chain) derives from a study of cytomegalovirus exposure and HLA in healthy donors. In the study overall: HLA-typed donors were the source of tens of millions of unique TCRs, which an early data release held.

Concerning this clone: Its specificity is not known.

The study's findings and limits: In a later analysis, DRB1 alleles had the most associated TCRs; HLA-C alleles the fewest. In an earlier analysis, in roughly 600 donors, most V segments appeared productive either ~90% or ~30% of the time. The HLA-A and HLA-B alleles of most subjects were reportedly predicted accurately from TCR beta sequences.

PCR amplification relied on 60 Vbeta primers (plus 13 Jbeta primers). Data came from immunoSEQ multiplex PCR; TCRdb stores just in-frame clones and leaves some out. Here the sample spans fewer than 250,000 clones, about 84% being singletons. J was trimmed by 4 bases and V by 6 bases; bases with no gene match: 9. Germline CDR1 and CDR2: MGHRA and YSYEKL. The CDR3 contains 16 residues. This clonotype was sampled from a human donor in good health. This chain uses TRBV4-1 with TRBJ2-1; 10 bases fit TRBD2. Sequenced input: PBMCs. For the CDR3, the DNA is TGCGCCAGCAGGGCAAATCTAGCGGGGGATTACAATGAGCAGTTCTTC. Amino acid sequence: CASRANLAGDYNEQFF.